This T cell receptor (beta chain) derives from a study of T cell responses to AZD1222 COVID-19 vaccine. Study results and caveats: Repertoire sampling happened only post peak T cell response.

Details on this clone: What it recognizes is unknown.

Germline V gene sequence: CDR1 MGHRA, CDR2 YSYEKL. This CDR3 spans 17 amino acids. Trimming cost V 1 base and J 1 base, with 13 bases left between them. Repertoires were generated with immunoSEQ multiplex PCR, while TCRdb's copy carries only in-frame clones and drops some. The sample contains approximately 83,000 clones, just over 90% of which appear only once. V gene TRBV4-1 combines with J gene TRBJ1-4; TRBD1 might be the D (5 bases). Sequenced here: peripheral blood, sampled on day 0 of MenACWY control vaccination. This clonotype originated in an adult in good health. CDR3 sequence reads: CASSQVKDGGTNEKLFF. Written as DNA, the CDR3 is TGCGCCAGCAGCCAAGTCAAGGACGGGGGAACTAATGAAAAACTGTTTTTT.